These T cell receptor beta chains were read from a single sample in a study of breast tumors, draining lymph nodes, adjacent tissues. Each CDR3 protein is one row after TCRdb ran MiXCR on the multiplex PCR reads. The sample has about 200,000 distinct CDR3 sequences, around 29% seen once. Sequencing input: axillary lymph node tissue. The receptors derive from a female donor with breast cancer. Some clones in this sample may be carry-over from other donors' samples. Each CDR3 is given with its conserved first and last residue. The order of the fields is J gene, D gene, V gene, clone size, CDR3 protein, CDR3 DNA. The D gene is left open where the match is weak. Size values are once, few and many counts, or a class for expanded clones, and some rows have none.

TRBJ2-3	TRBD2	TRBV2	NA	CASRSGTSGGDTQYF	TGTGCCAGCAGGTCCGGGACTAGCGGTGGGGATACGCAGTATTTT
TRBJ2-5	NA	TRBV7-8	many	CASSPGLGGQETQYF	TGTGCCAGCAGCCCCGGGTTAGGGGGGCAAGAGACCCAGTACTTC
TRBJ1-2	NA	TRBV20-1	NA	CSARVSGNTF	TGCAGTGCTAGGGTCTCTGGAAACACCTTC
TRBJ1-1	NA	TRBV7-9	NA	CASSLEGPLSTEAFF	TGTGCCAGCAGCCTCGAGGGTCCTCTCTCCACTGAAGCTTTCTTT
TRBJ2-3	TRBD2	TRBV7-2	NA	CASTLSGDTDTQYF	TGTGCCAGCACCCTTAGCGGGGACACAGATACGCAGTATTTT
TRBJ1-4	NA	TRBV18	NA	CASSPLDSGGKLFF	TGTGCCAGCTCACCACTCGATTCCGGAGGGAAACTGTTTTTT
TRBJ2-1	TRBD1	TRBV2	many	CASSTGTASYNEQFF	TGTGCCAGCAGTACCGGGACAGCTTCCTACAATGAGCAGTTCTTC
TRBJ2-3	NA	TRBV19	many	CASSIRGNTDTQYF	TGTGCCAGTAGTATTCGGGGGAACACAGATACGCAGTATTTT
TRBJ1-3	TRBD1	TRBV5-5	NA	CASSFSSGTGSGNTIYF	TGCGCCAGCAGCTTTTCCTCCGGGACAGGATCCGGAAACACCATATATTTT
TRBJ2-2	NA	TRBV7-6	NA	CASSPSTDTQYFGPGTGELFF	NA
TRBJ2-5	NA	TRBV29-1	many	CSVEVRAQETQYF	TGCAGCGTCGAGGTACGAGCCCAAGAGACCCAGTACTTC
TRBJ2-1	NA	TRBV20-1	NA	CSANYYLGEDEQFF	TGCAGTGCCAACTACTACTTAGGGGAGGATGAGCAGTTCTTC
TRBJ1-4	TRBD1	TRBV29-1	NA	CRSGTVDEKLFF	TGCAGGTCCGGGACAGTCGATGAAAAACTGTTTTTT
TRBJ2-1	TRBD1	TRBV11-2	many	CASSLDYRGPSSSYNEQFF	TGTGCCAGCAGCTTAGATTACAGGGGCCCTTCTAGCTCCTACAATGAGCAGTTCTTC
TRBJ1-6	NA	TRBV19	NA	CATGATWNSPLHF	TGTGCTACGGGGGCGACCTGGAATTCACCCCTCCACTTT
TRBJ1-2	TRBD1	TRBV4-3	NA	CASSQGQGARGYTF	TGCGCCAGCAGCCAGGGACAGGGGGCTCGTGGCTACACCTTC
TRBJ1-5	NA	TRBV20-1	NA	CSASATSGGSETQHF	TGCAGTGCTAGCGCGACTAGCGGGGGCTCCGAGACCCAGCATTTT
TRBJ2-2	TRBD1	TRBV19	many	CASRPGQGNTGELFF	TGTGCCAGTAGGCCGGGACAGGGGAACACCGGGGAGCTGTTTTTT
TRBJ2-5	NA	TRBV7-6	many	CASSLRAGPKTQYF	TGTGCCAGCAGCTTAAGGGCGGGCCCGAAGACCCAGTACTTC
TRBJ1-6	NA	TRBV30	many	CAWSVDGPGTYNSPLHF	TGTGCCTGGAGTGTGGACGGTCCAGGCACCTATAATTCACCCCTCCACTTT
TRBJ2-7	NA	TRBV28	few	CASSPPRTASYEQYF	TGTGCCAGCAGCCCCCCCAGGACGGCTTCCTACGAGCAGTACTTC
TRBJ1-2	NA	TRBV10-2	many	CASSEFSNYGYTF	TGCGCCAGCAGTGAGTTCAGCAATTATGGCTACACCTTC
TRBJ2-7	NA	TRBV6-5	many	CASSPVGGLSYEQYF	TGTGCCAGCAGCCCCGTTGGGGGGCTTTCCTACGAGCAGTACTTC
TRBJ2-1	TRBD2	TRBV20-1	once	CSAPESSGASYNEQFF	TGCAGTGCCCCGGAAAGTAGCGGGGCCTCCTACAATGAGCAGTTCTTC
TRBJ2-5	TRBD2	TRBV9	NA	CASSVGNSGGEETQYF	TGTGCCAGCAGCGTAGGTAATAGCGGGGGTGAAGAGACCCAGTACTTC
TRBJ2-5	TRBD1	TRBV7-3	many	CASSSGQKETQYF	TGTGCCAGCAGCTCGGGACAGAAAGAGACCCAGTACTTC
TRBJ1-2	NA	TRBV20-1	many	CSASTNYGYTF	TGCAGTGCAAGTACTAACTATGGCTACACCTTC
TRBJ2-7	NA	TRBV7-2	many	CASSSVPGGDEQYF	TGTGCCAGCAGCTCAGTCCCAGGGGGGGACGAGCAGTACTTC
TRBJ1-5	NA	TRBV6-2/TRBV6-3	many	CASSYSRPTSYQPQHF	TGTGCCAGCAGTTACTCGAGACCTACAAGCTATCAGCCCCAGCATTTT
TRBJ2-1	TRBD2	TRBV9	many	CASSATSGGYNEQFF	TGTGCCAGCAGCGCCACTAGCGGGGGATACAATGAGCAGTTCTTC
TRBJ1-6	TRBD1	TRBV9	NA	CASSVVSGTASPPHF	TGTGCCAGCAGCGTAGTTTCCGGGACAGCCTCACCCCCCCACTTT
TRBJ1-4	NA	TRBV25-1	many	CASSVGHANEKLFF	TGTGCCAGCAGTGTTGGGCACGCTAATGAAAAACTGTTTTTT
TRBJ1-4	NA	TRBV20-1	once	CSAILPSGGRTNEKLFF	TGCAGTGCCATACTACCTAGCGGGGGGCGGACTAATGAAAAACTGTTTTTT
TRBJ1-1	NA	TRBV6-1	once	CASPSGEGAFF	TGTGCCAGTCCTTCAGGGGAGGGAGCTTTCTTT
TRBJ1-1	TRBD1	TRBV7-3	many	CASSARTGDWAFF	TGTGCCAGCAGCGCTAGGACAGGGGATTGGGCTTTCTTT
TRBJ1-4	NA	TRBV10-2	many	CASRPTGLGEEKLFF	TGCGCCAGCAGACCCACAGGGTTGGGTGAAGAAAAACTGTTTTTT
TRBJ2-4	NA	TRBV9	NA	CAATGRVGVAKNIQYF	TGTGCCGCCACCGGGCGGGTAGGAGTAGCCAAAAACATTCAGTACTTC
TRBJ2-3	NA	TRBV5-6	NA	CASSLGPDTDTQYF	TGTGCCAGCAGCTTGGGACCTGACACAGATACGCAGTATTTT
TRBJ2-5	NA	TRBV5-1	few	CASSTDSLRDAQYF	TGCGCCAGCAGCACAGACAGTCTTCGGGACGCCCAGTACTTC
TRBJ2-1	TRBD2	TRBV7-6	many	CASSRQSSSGGKRHEQFF	TGTGCCAGCAGCCGACAGTCTTCTAGCGGGGGTAAACGACATGAGCAGTTCTTC
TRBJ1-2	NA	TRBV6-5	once	CASSYSLRGRIGYTF	TGTGCCAGCAGTTACTCGTTACGGGGGAGGATTGGCTACACCTTC
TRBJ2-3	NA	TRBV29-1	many	CSVGKDYTDTQYF	TGCAGCGTTGGCAAGGACTACACAGATACGCAGTATTTT
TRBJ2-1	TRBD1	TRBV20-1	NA	CSASGQGLLNEQFF	TGCAGTGCTAGCGGACAGGGGCTGTTGAATGAGCAGTTCTTC
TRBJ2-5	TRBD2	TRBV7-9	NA	CASSPQGLEETQYF	TGTGCCAGCAGCCCCCAGGGACTAGAAGAGACCCAGTACTTC
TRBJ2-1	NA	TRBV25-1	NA	CARDGGRIGNEQFF	TGTGCTAGAGATGGGGGTAGGATTGGCAATGAGCAGTTCTTC
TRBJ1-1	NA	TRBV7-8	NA	CASSSTPLAGNTEPFF	TGTGCCAGCAGCTCCACCCCCTTGGCCGGGAACACTGAACCTTTCTTT
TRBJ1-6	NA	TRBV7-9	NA	CASSLARESPLRF	TGTGCCAGCAGCTTAGCCAGGGAGTCACCCCTCCGCTTT
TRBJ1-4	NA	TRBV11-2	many	CASSLGELSPVATNEKLFF	TGTGCCAGCAGCTTAGGGGAACTTAGCCCTGTTGCAACTAATGAAAAACTGTTTTTT
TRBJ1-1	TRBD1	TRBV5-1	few	CASSPLVGQANTEAFF	TGCGCCAGCAGCCCCCTTGTGGGACAGGCGAACACTGAAGCTTTCTTT
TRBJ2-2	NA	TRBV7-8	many	CASSTEKAAGTVNTGELFF	TGTGCCAGCAGCACCGAAAAAGCCGCCGGGACGGTGAACACCGGGGAGCTGTTTTTT